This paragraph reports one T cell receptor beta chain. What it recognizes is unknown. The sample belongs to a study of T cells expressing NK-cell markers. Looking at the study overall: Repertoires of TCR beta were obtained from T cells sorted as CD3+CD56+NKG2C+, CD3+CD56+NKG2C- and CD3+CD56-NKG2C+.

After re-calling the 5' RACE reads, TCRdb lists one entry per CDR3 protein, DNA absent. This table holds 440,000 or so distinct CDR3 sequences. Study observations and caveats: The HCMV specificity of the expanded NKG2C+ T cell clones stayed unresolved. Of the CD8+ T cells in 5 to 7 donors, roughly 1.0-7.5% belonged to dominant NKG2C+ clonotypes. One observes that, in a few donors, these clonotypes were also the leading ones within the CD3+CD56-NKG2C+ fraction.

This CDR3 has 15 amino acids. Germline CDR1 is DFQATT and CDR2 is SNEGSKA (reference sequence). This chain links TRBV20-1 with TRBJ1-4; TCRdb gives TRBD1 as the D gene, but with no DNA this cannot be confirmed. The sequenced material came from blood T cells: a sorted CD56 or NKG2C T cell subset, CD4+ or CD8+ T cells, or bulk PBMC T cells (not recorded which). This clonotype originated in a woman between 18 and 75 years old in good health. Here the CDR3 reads CSANGDRLLSGKLFF.